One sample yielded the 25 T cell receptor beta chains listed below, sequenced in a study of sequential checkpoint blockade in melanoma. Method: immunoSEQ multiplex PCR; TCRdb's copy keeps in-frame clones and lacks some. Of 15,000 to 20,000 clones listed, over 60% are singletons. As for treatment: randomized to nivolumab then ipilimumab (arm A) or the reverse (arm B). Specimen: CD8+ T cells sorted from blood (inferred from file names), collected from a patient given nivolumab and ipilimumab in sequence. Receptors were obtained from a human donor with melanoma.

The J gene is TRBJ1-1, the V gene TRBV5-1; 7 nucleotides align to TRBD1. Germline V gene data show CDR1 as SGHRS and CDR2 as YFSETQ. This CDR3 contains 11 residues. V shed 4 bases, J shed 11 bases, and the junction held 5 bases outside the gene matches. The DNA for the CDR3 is TGCGCCAGCAGCCGAGGGGGCAGGGCTTTCTTT. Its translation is CASSRGGRAFF.

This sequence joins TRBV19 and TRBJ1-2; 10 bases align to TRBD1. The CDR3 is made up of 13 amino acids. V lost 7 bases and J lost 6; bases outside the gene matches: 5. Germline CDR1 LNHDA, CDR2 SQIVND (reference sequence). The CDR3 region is CASKETGGDGYTF. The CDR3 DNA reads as TGTGCCAGTAAAGAGACAGGGGGCGATGGCTACACCTTC.

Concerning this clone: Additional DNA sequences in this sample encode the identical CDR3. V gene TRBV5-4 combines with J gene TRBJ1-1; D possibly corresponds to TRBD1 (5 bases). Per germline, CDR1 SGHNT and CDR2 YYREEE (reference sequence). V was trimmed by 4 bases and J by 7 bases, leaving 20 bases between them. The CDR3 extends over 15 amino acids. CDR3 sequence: CASSAMTGGSGEAFF. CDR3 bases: TGTGCCAGCAGCGCCATGACGGGGGGATCTGGTGAAGCTTTCTTT.

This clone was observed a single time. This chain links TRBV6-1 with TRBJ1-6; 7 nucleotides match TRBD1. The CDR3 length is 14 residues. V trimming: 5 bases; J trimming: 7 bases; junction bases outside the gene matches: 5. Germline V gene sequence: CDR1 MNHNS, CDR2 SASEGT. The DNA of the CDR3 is TGTGCCAGCAGTTCCGGGACAGAGAATTCACCCCTCCACTTT. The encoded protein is CASSSGTENSPLHF.

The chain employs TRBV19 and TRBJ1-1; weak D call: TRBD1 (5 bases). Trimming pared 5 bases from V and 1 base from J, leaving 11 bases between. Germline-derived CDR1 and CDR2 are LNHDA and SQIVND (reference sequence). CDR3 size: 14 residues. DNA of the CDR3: TGTGCCAGTAGTCCAGGGAACAGGAACACTGAAGCTTTCTTT. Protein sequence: CASSPGNRNTEAFF.

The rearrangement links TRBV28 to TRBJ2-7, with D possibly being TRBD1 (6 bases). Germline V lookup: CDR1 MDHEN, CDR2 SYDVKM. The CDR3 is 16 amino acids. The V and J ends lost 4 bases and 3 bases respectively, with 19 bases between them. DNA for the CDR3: TGTGCCAGCAGTTCCCGTAGGGACACCTTATACTACGAGCAGTACGTC. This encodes CASSSRRDTLYYEQYV.

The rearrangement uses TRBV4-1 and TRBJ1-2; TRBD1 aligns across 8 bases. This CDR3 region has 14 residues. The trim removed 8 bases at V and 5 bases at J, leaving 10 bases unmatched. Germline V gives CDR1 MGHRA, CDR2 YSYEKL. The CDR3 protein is CASSPGTGGYGYTF. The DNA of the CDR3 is TGCGCCAGCTCCCCCGGGACAGGTGGATATGGCTACACCTTC.

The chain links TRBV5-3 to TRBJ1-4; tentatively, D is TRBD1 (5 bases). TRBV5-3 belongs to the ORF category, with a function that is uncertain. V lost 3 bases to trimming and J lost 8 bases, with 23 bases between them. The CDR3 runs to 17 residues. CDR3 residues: CARSSGVGEGRSEKLFF. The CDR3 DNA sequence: TGTGCCAGAAGCTCGGGGGTAGGGGAGGGCCGAAGCGAAAAACTGTTTTTT.

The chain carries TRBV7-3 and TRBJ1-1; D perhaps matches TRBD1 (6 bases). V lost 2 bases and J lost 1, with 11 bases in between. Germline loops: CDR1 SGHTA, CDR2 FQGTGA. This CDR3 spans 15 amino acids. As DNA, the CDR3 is TGTGCCAGCAGCTTAGAAGGGACACAGAACACTGAAGCTTTCTTT. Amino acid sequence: CASSLEGTQNTEAFF.

CDR3 protein: CASPPPDTQYF. For the CDR3, the DNA is TGTGCCAGCCCCCCCCCGGATACGCAGTATTTT. V gene TRBV19 combines with J gene TRBJ2-3, with D hard to call. Germline CDR1 reads LNHDA; CDR2 reads SQIVND (reference sequence). The CDR3 is made up of 11 amino acids. Trimming stripped 9 bases from V and 6 bases from J, with 10 bases between.

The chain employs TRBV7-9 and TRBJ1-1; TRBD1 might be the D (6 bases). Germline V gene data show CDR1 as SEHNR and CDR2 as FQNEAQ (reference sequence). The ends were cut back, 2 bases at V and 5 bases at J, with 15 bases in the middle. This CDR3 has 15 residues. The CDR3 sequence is CASSLRGGTLTEAFF. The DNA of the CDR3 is TGTGCCAGCAGCTTAAGAGGGGGTACCTTGACTGAAGCTTTCTTT.

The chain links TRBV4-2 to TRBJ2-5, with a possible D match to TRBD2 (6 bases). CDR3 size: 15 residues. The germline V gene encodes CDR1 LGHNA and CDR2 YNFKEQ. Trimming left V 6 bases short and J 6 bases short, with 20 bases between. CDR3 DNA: TGTGCCAGCAGTCCCAGGGAAGCGGGTGGAAAGACCCAGTACTTC. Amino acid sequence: CASSPREAGGKTQYF.

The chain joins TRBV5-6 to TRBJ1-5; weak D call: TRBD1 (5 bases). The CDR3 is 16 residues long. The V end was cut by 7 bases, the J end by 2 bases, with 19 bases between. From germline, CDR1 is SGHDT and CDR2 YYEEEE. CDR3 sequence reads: CASGSGSDSRNQPQHF. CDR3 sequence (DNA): TGTGCCAGCGGCTCCGGGAGCGACAGTCGCAATCAGCCCCAGCATTTT.

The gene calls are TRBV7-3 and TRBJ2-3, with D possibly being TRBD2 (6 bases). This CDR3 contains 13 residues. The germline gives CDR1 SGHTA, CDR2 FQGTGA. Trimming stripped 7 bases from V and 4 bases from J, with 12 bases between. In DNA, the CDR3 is TGTGCCAGCAACGCGGGGCCGGCAGATACGCAGTATTTT. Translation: CASNAGPADTQYF.

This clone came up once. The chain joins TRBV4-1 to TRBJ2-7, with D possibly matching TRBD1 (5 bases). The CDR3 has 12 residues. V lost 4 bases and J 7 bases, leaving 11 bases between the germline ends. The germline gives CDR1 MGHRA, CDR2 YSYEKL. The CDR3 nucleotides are TGCGCCAGCAGCCCCACAGGAGAGGAGCAGTACTTC. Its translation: CASSPTGEEQYF.

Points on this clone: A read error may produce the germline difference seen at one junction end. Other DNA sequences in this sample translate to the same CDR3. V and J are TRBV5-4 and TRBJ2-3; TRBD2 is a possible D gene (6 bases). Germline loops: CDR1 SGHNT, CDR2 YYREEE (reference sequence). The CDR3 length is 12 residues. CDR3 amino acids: CASSSQGGGQYF. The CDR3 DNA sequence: TGTGCCAGCAGCTCCCAGGGAGGAGGGCAGTATTTC. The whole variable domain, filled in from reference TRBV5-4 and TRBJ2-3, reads ETGVTQSPTHLIKTRGQQVTLRCSSQSGHNTVSWYQQALGQGPQFIFQYYREEENGRGNFPPRFSGLQFPNYSSELNVNALELDDSALYLCASSSQGGGQYFGPGTRLTVL.

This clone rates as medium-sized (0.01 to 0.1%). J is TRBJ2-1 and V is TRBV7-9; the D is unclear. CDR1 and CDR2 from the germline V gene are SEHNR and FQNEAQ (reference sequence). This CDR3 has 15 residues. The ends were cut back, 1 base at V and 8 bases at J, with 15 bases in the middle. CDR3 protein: CASSLVLGAAHEQFF. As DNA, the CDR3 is TGTGCCAGCAGCTTAGTATTAGGAGCAGCCCATGAGCAGTTCTTC.

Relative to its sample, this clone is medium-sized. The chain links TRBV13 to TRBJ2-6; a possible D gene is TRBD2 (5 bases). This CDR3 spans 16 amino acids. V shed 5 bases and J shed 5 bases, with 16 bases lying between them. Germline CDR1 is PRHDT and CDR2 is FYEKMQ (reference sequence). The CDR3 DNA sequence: TGTGCCAGCAGCCCGAGCCGCGGGCTGTGGGCCAACGTCCTGACTTTC. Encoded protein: CASSPSRGLWANVLTF.

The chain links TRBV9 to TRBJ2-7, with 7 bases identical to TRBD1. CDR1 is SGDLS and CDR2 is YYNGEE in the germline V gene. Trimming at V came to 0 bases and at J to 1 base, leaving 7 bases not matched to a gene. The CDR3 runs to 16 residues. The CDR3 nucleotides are TGTGCCAGCAGCGTAGCCCCAGCGACAGGGTCCTACGAGCAGTACTTC. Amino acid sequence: CASSVAPATGSYEQYF.

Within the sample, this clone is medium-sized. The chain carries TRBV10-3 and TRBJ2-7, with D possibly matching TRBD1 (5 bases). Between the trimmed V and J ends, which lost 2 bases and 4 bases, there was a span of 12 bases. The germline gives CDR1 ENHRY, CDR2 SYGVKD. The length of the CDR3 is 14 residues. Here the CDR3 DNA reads TGTGCCATCAGTGAGGAACTGACAGAGTACGAGCAGTACTTC. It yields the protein CAISEELTEYEQYF.

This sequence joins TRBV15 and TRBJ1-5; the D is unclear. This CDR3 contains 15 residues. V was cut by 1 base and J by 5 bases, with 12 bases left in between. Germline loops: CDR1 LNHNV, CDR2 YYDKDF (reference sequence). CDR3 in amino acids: CATSRGRYGDQPQHF. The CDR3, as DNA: TGTGCCACCAGCAGAGGACGGTACGGGGATCAGCCCCAGCATTTT.

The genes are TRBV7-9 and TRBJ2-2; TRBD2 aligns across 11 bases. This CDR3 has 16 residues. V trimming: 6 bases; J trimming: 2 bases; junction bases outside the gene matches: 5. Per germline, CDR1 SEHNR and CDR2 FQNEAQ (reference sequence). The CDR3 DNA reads TGTGCCAGCAGTCCTACTAGCGGGGGAAACACCGGGGAGCTGTTTTTT. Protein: CASSPTSGGNTGELFF.

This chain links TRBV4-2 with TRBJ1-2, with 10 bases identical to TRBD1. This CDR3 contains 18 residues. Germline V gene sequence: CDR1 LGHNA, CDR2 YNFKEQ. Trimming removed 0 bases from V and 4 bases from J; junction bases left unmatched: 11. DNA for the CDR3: TGTGCCAGCAGCCAAGAAGGCGGGGACAGGGGCCCCCTCTATGGCTACACCTTC. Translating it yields CASSQEGGDRGPLYGYTF.

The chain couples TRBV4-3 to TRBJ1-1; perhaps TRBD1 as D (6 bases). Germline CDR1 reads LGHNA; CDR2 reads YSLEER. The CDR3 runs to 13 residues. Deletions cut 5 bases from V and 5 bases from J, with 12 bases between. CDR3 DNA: TGCGCCAGCAGCTGGGGGCATGGGACTGAAGCTTTCTTT. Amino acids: CASSWGHGTEAFF.

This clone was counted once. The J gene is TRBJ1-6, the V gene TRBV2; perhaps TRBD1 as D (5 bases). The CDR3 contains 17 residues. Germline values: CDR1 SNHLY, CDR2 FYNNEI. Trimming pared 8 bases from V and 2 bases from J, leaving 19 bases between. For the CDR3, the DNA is TGTGCCAGCCGGACGCCGGGACTCTCGACCTATAATTCACCCCTCCACTTT. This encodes CASRTPGLSTYNSPLHF.